These 21 T cell receptor beta chains share one sample of origin, sequenced in a study of CD8 T cells in Susac syndrome. A quantity of about 0.5 to 1 ug RNA underwent reverse transcription using random hexamers. TCRdb analysed the immunoSEQ multiplex PCR reads with MiXCR anew, one entry per CDR3 protein. The sample records 130,000 or so distinct CDR3 sequences, roughly 80% being singletons. Sequencing used CD8+ T cells from PBMCs. Receptor source: a human donor with multiple sclerosis.

This chain links TRBV12-3 or TRBV12-4 with TRBJ1-5; D may be TRBD1 (6 bases). Trimming took 4 bases from V and 5 from J, leaving 18 bases between them. This CDR3 region has 16 residues. The CDR3 nucleotides are TGTGCCAGCAGTTCCTCGGCGGACAGTCGTGATCAGCCCCAGCATTTT. Its translation: CASSSSADSRDQPQHF.

The V gene is TRBV11-3, the J gene TRBJ1-2; 7 bases agree with TRBD1. V lost 5 bases, J lost 2 bases, and 8 bases stayed unmatched. Germline V gene sequence: CDR1 SGHNT, CDR2 YENEEA. The CDR3 spans 15 residues. This CDR3 is CASSADRALNYGYTF. CDR3 in DNA: TGTGCCAGCAGCGCCGACAGGGCCTTGAACTATGGCTACACCTTC.

The chain couples TRBV7-9 to TRBJ1-5; no reliable D call. V lost 1 base and J 7 bases, leaving 14 bases between the germline ends. Per germline, CDR1 SEHNR and CDR2 FQNEAQ (reference sequence). This CDR3 spans 15 amino acids. Written as DNA, the CDR3 is TGTGCCAGCAGCTTAGATCGCGGATTAGGACAGCCCCAGCATTTT. Protein: CASSLDRGLGQPQHF.

This chain uses TRBV5-1 with TRBJ2-2; TRBD2 matches 14 bases. The CDR3 is 23 amino acids. Trimming took 0 bases from V and 0 from J; bases not matched to a gene: 16. Germline V gives CDR1 SGHRS, CDR2 YFSETQ. The CDR3 reads CASSLVGITARLAGGPNTGELFF. The CDR3 DNA is TGCGCCAGCAGCTTGGTAGGAATAACCGCGAGACTAGCGGGGGGGCCGAACACCGGGGAGCTGTTTTTT.

The chain is built from TRBV7-9 and TRBJ1-1; 7 nucleotides match TRBD1. CDR1 is SEHNR, CDR2 FQNEAQ, per germline (reference sequence). V dropped 5 bases and J dropped 7; count of bases not matched to a gene: 7. This CDR3 is built from 13 residues. The CDR3 sequence: CASSPPGGLEAFF. The CDR3 coding sequence is TGTGCCAGCAGCCCCCCAGGGGGTCTTGAAGCTTTCTTT.

The chain links TRBV4-1 to TRBJ1-5; TRBD1 matches 9 bases. Germline trimming cut 4 bases from V and 6 bases from J; bases unmatched to any gene: 4. The germline CDR1 and CDR2 sequences are MGHRA and YSYEKL. This CDR3 has 14 amino acids. This CDR3 reads CASSLGTGSQPQHF. In nucleotides, the CDR3 is TGCGCCAGCAGCCTTGGGACAGGGAGTCAGCCCCAGCATTTT.

The chain uses TRBV19 and TRBJ1-2, with D tentatively TRBD1 (5 bases). V gave up 3 bases and J gave up 3 bases, with 11 bases separating them. This CDR3 region has 14 residues. Germline assignment: CDR1 LNHDA and CDR2 SQIVND (reference sequence). CDR3 sequence (DNA): TGTGCCAGTAGTATCGGCGACAGATACTATGGCTACACCTTC. It encodes CASSIGDRYYGYTF.

As to this clonotype: Its ends do not fully match the called genes, so a read error is possible. This rearrangement joins TRBV9 to TRBJ1-2; D ambiguous. Germline V CDR1 and CDR2: SGDLS, YYNGEE. The CDR3 contains 14 residues. CDR3 nucleotide sequence: TGTGCCGGCAGCGTAGAAGGCCCGTCATATGGCTACACCTTC. Encoded protein: CAGSVEGPSYGYTF.

The V gene is TRBV27, the J gene TRBJ2-3; TRBD1 or TRBD2 may be the D gene (5 bases each). The V gene's germline CDR1 is MNHEY and CDR2 SMNVEV (reference sequence). Trimming shortened V by 2 bases and J by 7 bases, and 10 bases separated the two germline ends. The CDR3 spans 13 residues. The CDR3 reads CASSLGWGNTQYF. In DNA form, the CDR3 reads TGTGCCAGCAGTTTAGGGTGGGGGAATACGCAGTATTTT.

A single count supports this clonotype. The chain uses TRBV3-1 and TRBJ2-2, with D possibly matching TRBD1 (6 bases). Trimming removed 2 bases at V and 4 bases at J, with 8 bases between. The CDR3 runs 14 residues. Per the germline V gene, CDR1 is LGHDT and CDR2 is YNNKEL (reference sequence). The CDR3 spells CASSQLGGTGELFF. The CDR3 bases are TGTGCCAGCAGCCAACTAGGGGGCACCGGGGAGCTGTTTTTT.

This clonotype turned up a few times. The gene calls are TRBV5-4 and TRBJ2-6; D remains unclear. V lost 0 bases, J lost 2 bases, and 6 bases lay in between. The CDR3 spans 15 residues. Germline values: CDR1 SGHNT, CDR2 YYREEE (reference sequence). The CDR3 DNA reads TGTGCCAGCAGCTTGGCGTCAGCTGGGGCCAACGTCCTGACTTTC. This translates into CASSLASAGANVLTF.

CDR3 nucleotides: TGTGCCAGTAGTATTGGGACCCGGACAGAAGCTTTCTTT. The encoded protein is CASSIGTRTEAFF. J is TRBJ1-1 and V is TRBV19, with D possibly matching TRBD1 (5 bases). This CDR3 has 13 amino acids. With 3 bases removed from V and 8 bases from J, the gap between germline ends came to 13 bases. In germline, CDR1 is LNHDA, CDR2 SQIVND (reference sequence).

This chain uses TRBV2 with TRBJ1-1; 7 bases map to TRBD1. Germline CDR1 SNHLY, CDR2 FYNNEI. Trimming removed 7 bases from V and 0 bases from J; junction bases left unmatched: 8. CDR3 length: 15 amino acids. Written as DNA, the CDR3 is TGTGCCAGCATTCCGATCGACAGGGTGAACACTGAAGCTTTCTTT. Translating gives CASIPIDRVNTEAFF.

This clonotype appeared a single time. The chain couples TRBV10-3 to TRBJ2-2, with 7 bases that match TRBD2. CDR1 is ENHRY, CDR2 SYGVKD, per germline. The CDR3 sequence is 13 residues long. With 10 bases clipped from V and 1 base from J, the junction kept 3 bases outside the gene matches. CDR3 sequence reads: CASKRENTGELFF. In nucleotides, the CDR3 is TGTGCCAGCAAGCGGGAGAACACCGGGGAGCTGTTTTTT.

This chain connects TRBV5-1 to TRBJ2-7; D remains unclear. Germline loops: CDR1 SGHRS, CDR2 YFSETQ. Between the trimmed V and J ends, which lost 0 bases and 0 bases, there was a span of 7 bases. CDR3 length: 14 amino acids. The CDR3 spells CASSLEGFSYEQYF. DNA for the CDR3: TGCGCCAGCAGCTTGGAAGGCTTCTCCTACGAGCAGTACTTC.

The J gene is TRBJ2-1, the V gene TRBV4-1; D possibly corresponds to TRBD1 (6 bases). The V end was cut by 6 bases, the J end by 10 bases, with 13 bases between. Looked up from germline, CDR1 is MGHRA and CDR2 is YSYEKL. This CDR3 is built from 12 residues. CDR3 in DNA: TGCGCCAGCAGTCCACAGGGTGACGAGCAGTTCTTC. This sequence encodes CASSPQGDEQFF.

The chain employs TRBV3-1 and TRBJ1-2; D is unclear. The CDR3 contains 15 residues. V was pared by 0 bases and J by 1 base, with 9 bases between. The germline CDR1 and CDR2 sequences are LGHDT and YNNKEL (reference sequence). The DNA for the CDR3 is TGTGCCAGCAGCCAAGAGTCTCGGGTTAACTATGGCTACACCTTC. As protein: CASSQESRVNYGYTF.

The rearrangement links TRBV30 to TRBJ1-5; 10 nucleotides line up with TRBD1. The CDR3 loop spans 14 amino acids. CDR1 GTSNPN and CDR2 SVGIG come from the germline V gene (reference sequence). Trimming cost V 5 bases and J 6 bases; bases outside gene matches: 7. The CDR3 DNA reads TGTGCCTGGGGGGGGGACAGGGGTCGTCAGCCCCAGCATTTT. Its protein is CAWGGDRGRQPQHF.

The chain carries TRBV6-5 and TRBJ2-3; D call uncertain. The CDR3 runs 17 residues. From germline, CDR1 is MNHEY and CDR2 SVGAGI. V lost 3 bases, J lost 1 base, and 17 bases lay in between. The CDR3 coding sequence is TGTGCCAGCAGTTATATTCGCCCCTCGGACGGCACAGATACGCAGTATTTT. Amino acid sequence: CASSYIRPSDGTDTQYF.

This clonotype was seen only a few times. The V gene is TRBV4-1, the J gene TRBJ1-1, with TRBD1 matching 10 bases. J was trimmed by 8 bases and V by 1 base; bases with no gene match: 1. Germline values: CDR1 MGHRA, CDR2 YSYEKL. The CDR3 is 13 amino acids. The CDR3: CASSQVGQGEAFF. CDR3 in DNA: TGCGCCAGCAGCCAAGTGGGACAGGGGGAAGCTTTCTTT.

The chain couples TRBV5-1 to TRBJ1-1; TRBD1 might be the D (5 bases). CDR3 size: 13 residues. Germline lookup yields CDR1 SGHRS and CDR2 YFSETQ. Between the trimmed V and J ends, which lost 3 bases and 4 bases, there was a span of 10 bases. The CDR3 region is CASSSVGGTEAFF. The CDR3, as DNA: TGCGCCAGCAGCTCGGTTGGGGGCACTGAAGCTTTCTTT.